Here is one T cell receptor (beta chain) with its context. Its antigen is not yet known. The sample holds no much larger clone one base away, and base qualities are not on file. This sample is drawn from a study of yellow fever vaccine responses in identical twins (dated by TCRdb to between 2018 and 2020). As for the study more broadly: The study precisely tracked vaccine-responding T cell clones in identical twins.

Library construction relied on RT-PCR. TCRdb lists the instrument as Illumina HiSeq 2500. Using fastp trimming at Q25 and MiXCR clonotype assembly, TCRdb reanalyzed the public sequencing data and kept in-frame beta chains. Every entry covers one CDR3 protein and lists the most common genes and DNA from its rows. The table for this sample lists about 19,000 distinct CDR3 sequences; over 65% of them were counted only once. The leading ten clones occupy roughly 2.7% of the sample. Broad study findings and their caveats: According to the authors, in identical twins the way T cells responded to vaccination appeared partly convergent and partly personalized.

The source material was T cells from blood (PBMCs), unsorted or a sorted subset (not recorded which), sampled before or after yellow fever vaccination (not recorded which). This receptor was identified in a woman aged 18-29 years who received the yellow fever vaccine. Donor details come from another sample of the same person, matched by shared clones.

This receptor has the CDR3 CASSADSMNTEAFF. In nucleotide form, the sequence is TGTGCCAGCAGCGCGGACAGCATGAACACTGAAGCTTTCTTT. Rearrangement joined TRBV11-1 to TRBJ1-1; TRBD1 is possibly the D segment (6 matching bases). Inclusive of the bounding cysteine and phenylalanine, the CDR3 is 14 residues long. The kept DNA is CDR3 alone, 42 bases in frame from the first base. Deletion took 5 bases off V and 0 bases off J, with a span of 10 bases between the germline ends. The germline V gene encodes CDR1 SGHAT and CDR2 FQDESV (reference sequence).